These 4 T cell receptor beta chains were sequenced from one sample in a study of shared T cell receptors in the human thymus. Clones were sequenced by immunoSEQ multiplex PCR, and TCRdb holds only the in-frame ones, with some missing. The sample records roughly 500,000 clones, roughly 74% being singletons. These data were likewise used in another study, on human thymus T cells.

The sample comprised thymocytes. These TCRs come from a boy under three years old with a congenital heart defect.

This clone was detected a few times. CDR3 protein: CAWVEYRDRGAYEQYF. Written as DNA, the CDR3 is TGTGCCTGGGTCGAGTACCGGGACAGGGGTGCCTACGAGCAGTACTTC. V is TRBV30 and J is TRBJ2-7; 10 bases line up with TRBD1. The CDR3 consists of 16 residues. The V segment lost 5 bases and the J segment 2 bases; nucleotides outside the gene matches: 12. Germline CDR1 GTSNPN, CDR2 SVGIG (reference sequence).

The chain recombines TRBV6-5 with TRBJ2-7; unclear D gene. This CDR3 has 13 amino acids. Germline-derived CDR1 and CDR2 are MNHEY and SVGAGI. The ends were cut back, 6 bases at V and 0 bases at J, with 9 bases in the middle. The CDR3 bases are TGTGCCAGCAGGAGGTCCTTCTCCTACGAGCAGTACTTC. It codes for CASRRSFSYEQYF.

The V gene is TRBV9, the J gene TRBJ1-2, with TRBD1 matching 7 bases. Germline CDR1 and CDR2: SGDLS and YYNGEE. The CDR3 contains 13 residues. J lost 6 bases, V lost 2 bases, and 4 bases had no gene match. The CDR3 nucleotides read TGTGCCAGCAGCGTTGGGACAGTCAATGGCTACACCTTC. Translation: CASSVGTVNGYTF.

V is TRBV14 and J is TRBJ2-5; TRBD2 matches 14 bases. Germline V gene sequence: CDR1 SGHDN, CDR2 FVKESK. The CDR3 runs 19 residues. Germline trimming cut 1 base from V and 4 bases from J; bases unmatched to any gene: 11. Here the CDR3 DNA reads TGTGCCAGCAGCCAAGTAGGGGGCCCGGGACTAGCGGGAGTAGAGACCCAGTACTTC. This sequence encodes CASSQVGGPGLAGVETQYF.